One sample yielded the 15 T cell receptor beta chains listed below, sequenced in a study of response to subunit inactivated influenza vaccine. MiXCR, run by TCRdb on the RT-PCR reads, gives a single entry per CDR3 protein. The table records approximately 170,000 distinct CDR3 sequences, over 9.5% of them present only once. The sample was also reused in another study, on T cells expressing NK-cell markers. Per that study: Production of TCR beta cDNA relied on 5'RACE template switching with UMIs.

The sample here was CD8+ T cells sorted from PBMCs, taken 11 to 12 days after vaccination. The receptors come from a man between 45 and 60 years old who received an inactivated influenza vaccine.

This clonotype has more than one count but fewer than ten. The chain is built from TRBV18 and TRBJ1-1; D possibly corresponds to TRBD1 (6 bases). Germline assignment: CDR1 KGHSH and CDR2 LQKENI. This CDR3 comprises 18 residues. The ends were cut back, 2 bases at V and 3 bases at J, with 22 bases in the middle. The CDR3 DNA reads as TGTGCCAGCTCACCAATGAACAGGGTCGGAGGGGAGGACACTGAAGCTTTCTTT. It translates to CASSPMNRVGGEDTEAFF. The variable domain in full, completed from reference TRBV18 and TRBJ1-1, reads NAGVMQNPRHLVRRRGQEARLRCSPMKGHSHVYWYRQLPEEGLKFMVYLQKENIIDESGMPKERFSAEFPKEGPSILRIQQVVRGDSAAYFCASSPMNRVGGEDTEAFFGQGTRLTVV.

The rearrangement joins TRBV20-1 to TRBJ2-1; D uncertain. The CDR3 contains 16 residues. V shed 3 bases and J shed 2 bases, with 17 bases lying between them. Germline V gene lookup returns CDR1 DFQATT and CDR2 SNEGSKA (reference sequence). CDR3 residues: CSASAPVGGPYNEQFF. The CDR3 DNA reads TGCAGTGCTAGCGCACCGGTAGGTGGTCCCTACAATGAGCAGTTCTTC.

CDR3 DNA sequence: TGCGCCAGCAGTGAGACAGGGGCACGCTCTGGGGCCAACGTCCTGACTTTC. Its protein is CASSETGARSGANVLTF. The chain is built from TRBV10-2 and TRBJ2-6; 7 bases are a match to TRBD1. Trimming at V came to 2 bases and at J to 0 bases, leaving 4 bases not matched to a gene. CDR1 is WSHSY and CDR2 is SAAADI in the germline V gene. The CDR3 is 17 residues long.

This clonotype was seen only a few times. The V call is TRBV7-3, the J call TRBJ2-1; 9 bases fit TRBD2. The V gene's germline CDR1 is SGHTA and CDR2 FQGTGA. This CDR3 is 21 amino acids long. The V gene end was trimmed by 0 bases and the J gene end by 6 bases; junction bases not matched to a gene: 21. The CDR3 nucleotides read TGTGCCAGCAGCTTAACAAGGATAGCGGGAGCCCTCCCCGGGGCGTCCAATGAGCAGTTCTTC. This codes for CASSLTRIAGALPGASNEQFF.

The chain links TRBV5-5 to TRBJ1-5; D not resolved. Germline CDR1 reads SGHKS; CDR2 reads YYEKEE (reference sequence). The ends were cut back, 0 bases at V and 5 bases at J, with 15 bases in the middle. The CDR3 extends over 16 amino acids. The CDR3 nucleotides are TGTGCCAGCAGCTTGGGGGCAGGTCGGTCGGATCAGCCCCAGCATTTT. Amino acids: CASSLGAGRSDQPQHF.

Many counts were recorded for this clonotype. The chain combines TRBV2 with TRBJ2-5; 9 nucleotides line up with TRBD2. The CDR3 has 16 amino acids. CDR1 and CDR2 from the germline V gene are SNHLY and FYNNEI. With V trimmed by 1 base and J by 4 bases, 7 bases remained unmatched. The CDR3 DNA reads TGTGCCAGCAGTGAAGGCCTAGCGGGGAATGTAGAGACCCAGTACTTC. Amino acid sequence: CASSEGLAGNVETQYF.

This chain uses TRBV19 with TRBJ2-2, with D unclear. The CDR3 covers 12 residues. V was pared by 3 bases and J by 7 bases, with 6 bases between. The germline V gene has CDR1 LNHDA and CDR2 SQIVND (reference sequence). The DNA of the CDR3 is TGTGCCAGTAGTATCGGGTACGGGGAGCTGTTTTTT. Translation gives CASSIGYGELFF.

In its sample, this clonotype was seen a few times. The chain combines TRBV11-1 with TRBJ2-2, with 8 bases that match TRBD1. V shed 1 base, J shed 4 bases, and the junction held 8 bases outside the gene matches. Germline assignment: CDR1 SGHAT and CDR2 FQDESV (reference sequence). The CDR3 has 17 amino acids. This chain's CDR3 is CASSLEPGGQVTGELFF. The CDR3 DNA follows: TGTGCCAGCAGCTTAGAGCCAGGGGGCCAGGTCACCGGGGAGCTGTTTTTT.

The sample holds many counts of this clonotype. V is TRBV5-6 and J is TRBJ2-3, with D perhaps assigned TRBD1 or TRBD2 (5 bases each). Germline lookup yields CDR1 SGHDT and CDR2 YYEEEE. V gave up 2 bases and J gave up 0 bases, with 10 bases separating them. This CDR3 is 15 amino acids long. The CDR3 is CASSFEGYSTDTQYF. In DNA, the CDR3 is TGTGCCAGCAGCTTTGAGGGGTACAGCACAGATACGCAGTATTTT.

This clonotype was seen repeatedly, ten times or more. The rearrangement uses TRBV6-6 and TRBJ1-1; D is possibly TRBD1 (5 bases). The CDR3 runs 10 residues. Germline V gives CDR1 MNHNY, CDR2 SVGAGI (reference sequence). V gave up 9 bases and J gave up 11 bases, with 13 bases separating them. CDR3 protein: CASGTGTAFF. Written as DNA, the CDR3 is TGTGCCAGTGGGACCGGGACGGCTTTCTTT.

This clonotype was picked up a small number of times. The rearrangement uses TRBV15 and TRBJ2-7, with D unresolved. CDR3 size: 15 residues. Germline values: CDR1 LNHNV, CDR2 YYDKDF (reference sequence). Trimming stripped 0 bases from V and 2 bases from J, with 11 bases between. The CDR3 DNA sequence: TGTGCCACCAGCAGAGAACAGAATTCTCCCTACGAGCAGTACTTC. Translation gives CATSREQNSPYEQYF.

The chain links TRBV29-1 to TRBJ2-1, with TRBD1 as a possible D gene (5 bases). Per germline, CDR1 SQVTM and CDR2 ANQGSEA. The CDR3 totals 14 residues. Trimming cost V 7 bases and J 12 bases, with 25 bases left between them. The DNA of the CDR3 is TGCAGCGCCCTCCAGACAGACATTCGGGTCGGGCAGTTCTTC. Translating it yields CSALQTDIRVGQFF.

This sequence joins TRBV9 and TRBJ2-2; perhaps TRBD1 as D (6 bases). CDR1 is SGDLS, CDR2 YYNGEE, per germline. There are 15 residues in the CDR3. V was cut by 3 bases and J by 1 base, with 10 bases left in between. In DNA form, the CDR3 reads TGTGCCAGCAGCGCCCCGGGACAGAACACCGGGGAGCTGTTTTTT. As protein: CASSAPGQNTGELFF.

The V call is TRBV29-1, the J call TRBJ2-2; D may be TRBD2 (5 bases). Germline values: CDR1 SQVTM, CDR2 ANQGSEA. The CDR3 is 13 residues long. Deletions cut 3 bases from V and 5 bases from J, with 10 bases between. CDR3 in amino acids: CSVDGGRTGELFF. The CDR3, as DNA: TGCAGCGTTGACGGAGGAAGAACCGGGGAGCTGTTTTTT.

This clonotype appeared many times. The chain combines TRBV4-2 with TRBJ1-2; the D is unclear. Germline lookup yields CDR1 LGHNA and CDR2 YNFKEQ. Trimming took off 0 bases at V and 0 bases at J, with 8 bases between the two ends. This CDR3 comprises 15 residues. The CDR3 sequence: CASSQDKTPNYGYTF. The CDR3 DNA reads as TGTGCCAGCAGCCAAGATAAGACACCTAACTATGGCTACACCTTC.